This T cell receptor (beta chain) is drawn from a study of blood T cell repertoires in COVID-19. Study-wide background: Sites across the United States, Italy and Spain contributed samples from acute and convalescent COVID-19.

The CDR3 totals 13 residues. Looked up from germline, CDR1 is SQVTM and CDR2 is ANQGSEA. Trimming cost V 7 bases and J 5 bases, with 15 bases left between them. Original methodology: Quantification of nucleated cells was approximated via reference gene primer amplification. Sequencing was performed with immunoSEQ multiplex PCR; in TCRdb, only in-frame clones are kept and a portion is missing. The V and J calls and clone size were taken over from that table, and D and trimming were inferred from the DNA. Seen here are just under 350,000 clones, around 80% observed once, and the top ten hold about 3%. The chain links TRBV29-1 to TRBJ1-5; possible D gene TRBD1, 6 bases. The receptor was isolated from a man aged 30-40 years with active or convalescent COVID-19. Sequenced sample: peripheral blood. CDR3 nucleotides: TGCAGCGCCCTCCCAGGGGTGGATCAGCCCCAGCATTTT. This gives the protein CSALPGVDQPQHF.